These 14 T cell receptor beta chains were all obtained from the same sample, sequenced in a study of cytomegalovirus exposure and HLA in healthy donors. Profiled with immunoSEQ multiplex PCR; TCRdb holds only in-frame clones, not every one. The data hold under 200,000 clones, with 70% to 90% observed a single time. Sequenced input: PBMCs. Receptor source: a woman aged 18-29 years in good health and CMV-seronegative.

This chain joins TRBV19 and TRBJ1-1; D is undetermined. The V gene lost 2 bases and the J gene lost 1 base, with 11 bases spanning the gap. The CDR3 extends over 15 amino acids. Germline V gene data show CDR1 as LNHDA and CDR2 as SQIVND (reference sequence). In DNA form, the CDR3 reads TGTGCCAGTAGTATATTCGGGGATGGGAACACTGAAGCTTTCTTT. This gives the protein CASSIFGDGNTEAFF.

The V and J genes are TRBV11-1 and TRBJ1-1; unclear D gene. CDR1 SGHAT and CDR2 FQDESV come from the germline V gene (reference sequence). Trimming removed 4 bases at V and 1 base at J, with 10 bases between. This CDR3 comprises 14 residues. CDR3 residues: CASSSVEENTEAFF. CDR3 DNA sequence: TGTGCCAGCAGCTCTGTTGAGGAGAACACTGAAGCTTTCTTT.

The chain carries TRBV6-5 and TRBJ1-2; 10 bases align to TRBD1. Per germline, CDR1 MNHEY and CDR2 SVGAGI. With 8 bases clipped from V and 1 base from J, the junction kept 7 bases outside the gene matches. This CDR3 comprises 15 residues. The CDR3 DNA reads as TGTGCCAGCTTAGGGACAGGGGCGAATAACTATGGCTACACCTTC. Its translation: CASLGTGANNYGYTF.

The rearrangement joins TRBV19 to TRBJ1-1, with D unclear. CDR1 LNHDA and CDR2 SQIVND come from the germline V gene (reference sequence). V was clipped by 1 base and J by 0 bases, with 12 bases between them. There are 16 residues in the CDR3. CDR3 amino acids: CASSIGSTSMNTEAFF. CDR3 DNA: TGTGCCAGTAGTATAGGGAGTACAAGCATGAACACTGAAGCTTTCTTT.

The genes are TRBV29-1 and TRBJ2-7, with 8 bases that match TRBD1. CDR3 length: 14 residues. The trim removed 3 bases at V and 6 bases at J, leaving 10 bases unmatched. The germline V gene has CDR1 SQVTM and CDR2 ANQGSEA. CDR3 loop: CSVDVWTGRAEQYF. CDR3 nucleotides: TGCAGCGTTGACGTGTGGACAGGGAGAGCCGAGCAGTACTTC.

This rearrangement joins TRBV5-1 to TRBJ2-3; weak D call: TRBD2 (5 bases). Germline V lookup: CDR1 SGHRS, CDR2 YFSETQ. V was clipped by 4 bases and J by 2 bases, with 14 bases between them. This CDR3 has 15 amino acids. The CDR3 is CASSQARGSTDTQYF. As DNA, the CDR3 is TGCGCCAGCAGCCAAGCTAGAGGGTCCACAGATACGCAGTATTTT.

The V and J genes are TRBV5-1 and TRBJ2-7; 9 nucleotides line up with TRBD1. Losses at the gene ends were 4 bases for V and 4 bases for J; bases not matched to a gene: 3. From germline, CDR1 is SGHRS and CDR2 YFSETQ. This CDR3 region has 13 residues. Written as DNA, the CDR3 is TGCGCCAGCAGCCGGACAGGGGTATACGAGCAGTACTTC. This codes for CASSRTGVYEQYF.

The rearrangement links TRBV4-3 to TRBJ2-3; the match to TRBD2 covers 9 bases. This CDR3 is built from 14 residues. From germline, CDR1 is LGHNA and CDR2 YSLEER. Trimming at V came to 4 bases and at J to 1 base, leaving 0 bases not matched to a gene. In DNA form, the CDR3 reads TGCGCCAGCAGCCGGACTAGCGGCACAGATACGCAGTATTTT. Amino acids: CASSRTSGTDTQYF.

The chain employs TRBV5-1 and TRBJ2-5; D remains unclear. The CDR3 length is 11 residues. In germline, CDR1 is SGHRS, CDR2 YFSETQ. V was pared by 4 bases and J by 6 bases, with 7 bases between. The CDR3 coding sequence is TGCGCCAGCAGCCTAAGCCAGACCCAGTACTTC. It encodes CASSLSQTQYF.

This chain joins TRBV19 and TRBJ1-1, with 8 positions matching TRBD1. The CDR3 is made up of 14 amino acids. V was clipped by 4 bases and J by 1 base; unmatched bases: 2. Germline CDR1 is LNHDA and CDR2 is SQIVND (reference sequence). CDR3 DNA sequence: TGTGCCAGTAGTACAGGGGGCGCGAACACTGAAGCTTTCTTT. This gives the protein CASSTGGANTEAFF.

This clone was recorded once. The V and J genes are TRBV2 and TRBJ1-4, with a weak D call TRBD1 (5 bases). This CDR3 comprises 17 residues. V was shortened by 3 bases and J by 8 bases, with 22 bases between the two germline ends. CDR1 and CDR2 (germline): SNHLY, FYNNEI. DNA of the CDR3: TGTGCCAGCAGTGAGGTGGGGCAGATTAAGAACGCCGAAAAACTGTTTTTT. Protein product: CASSEVGQIKNAEKLFF.

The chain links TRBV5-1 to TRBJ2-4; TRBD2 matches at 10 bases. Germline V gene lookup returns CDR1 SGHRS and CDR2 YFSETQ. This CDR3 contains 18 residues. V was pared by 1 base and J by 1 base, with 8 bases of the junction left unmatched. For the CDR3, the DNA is TGCGCCAGCAGCTTGTCCCCTCTAGCGGGAGCGGCCAAAAACATTCAGTACTTC. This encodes CASSLSPLAGAAKNIQYF.

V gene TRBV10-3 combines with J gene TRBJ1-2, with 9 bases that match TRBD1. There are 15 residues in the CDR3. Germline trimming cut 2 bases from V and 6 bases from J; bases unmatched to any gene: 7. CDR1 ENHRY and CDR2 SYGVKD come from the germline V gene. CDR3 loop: CAISEDPGQGNGYTF. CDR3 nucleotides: TGTGCCATCAGTGAGGACCCGGGACAGGGTAATGGCTACACCTTC.

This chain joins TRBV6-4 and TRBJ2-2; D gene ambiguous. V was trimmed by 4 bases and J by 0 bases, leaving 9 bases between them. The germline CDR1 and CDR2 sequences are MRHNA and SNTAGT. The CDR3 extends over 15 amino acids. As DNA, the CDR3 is TGTGCCAGCAGTGCGCGGTTCGCGAACACCGGGGAGCTGTTTTTT. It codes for CASSARFANTGELFF.